This TCR beta chain was obtained from a study of blood T cell repertoires in COVID-19. Study-wide context: T cells, B-cell-depleted T cells, or PBMCs provided the cDNA or gDNA that served as material.

In the authors' workflow: Estimates of nucleated cell counts were drawn from the amplification of reference gene primers. TCRdb's table, derived via immunoSEQ multiplex PCR, lists solely in-frame clones and lacks some. The V and J calls and clone size are taken from that table; D and trimming were inferred from the DNA. Among about 150,000 clones, more than 75% were seen once, and the ten largest hold 6.6%. Germline values: CDR1 LGHNA, CDR2 YSLEER. Trimming stripped 0 bases from V and 5 bases from J, with 13 bases between. This CDR3 region has 15 residues. This receptor was obtained from a woman aged 50 to 60 who had recovered from COVID-19. Sequencing was done on a sample of PBMCs or T cells enriched from blood (not recorded which). The rearrangement uses TRBV4-3 and TRBJ1-1; D ambiguous. The chain's CDR3 is CASSQDGGWRTEAFF. In nucleotides, the CDR3 is TGCGCCAGCAGCCAAGATGGAGGGTGGAGGACTGAAGCTTTCTTT.